The present TCR beta chain was sequenced within a study of brain T cells in children with intractable seizures (dated by TCRdb to the early 2020s). With respect to the entire study: Resected brain tissue from 45 to 60 pediatric epilepsy surgery cases was first screened for immune gene transcripts using a NanoString immunology panel. Of the roughly twelve selected surgery cases, pre-surgery blood was also sequenced for eight, so four had brain tissue only.

Worth noting for this clone: The specificity of this receptor is unknown. Base quality data are lacking; no much larger clone is found one base away.

The germline V gene gives CDR1 as SGHTA and CDR2 as FQGNSA. The CDR3 spans 16 residues, from the cysteine through the phenylalanine. The read is trimmed to its CDR3 DNA, 48 bases read in frame from base 1. The germline V and J ends show losses of 3 bases and 4 bases respectively, and no gene match explains 6 bases of the junction. What the research found in general, with its limitations: Because sequencing depth was different between pre-surgery and post-surgery blood, clones absent from the pre-surgery sample may reflect undersampling. Viral specificity was inferred solely from CDR3 sequence similarity, and the HCMV serostatus of the patients was not known.

The immunoSEQ assay was used to generate TCR beta chain sequences from genomic DNA. Under the source paper's analysis protocol: Any CDR3 sequence that did not begin with the conserved framework cysteine at position 104 was removed by hand. To get clonality, the normalized Shannon's Diversity Index was subtracted from one, giving values from 0 (maximal diversity) to 1 (oligoclonal). Differences in the frequency of the same CDR3 between samples, such as brain versus blood, were assessed with chi-squared comparison-of-proportions tests. Public clonotypes were identified through searches of immuneACCESS, and similarity to known antiviral clonotypes was evaluated with the VDJdb browser. TCRdb took this table from immuneACCESS and kept in-frame rearrangements with V and J called. Such tables lack part of the clones; where checked against another copy, unresolved V genes explain under half of the gap, and the rest is unexplained. V and J calls and clone size are copied from that table; D and trimming were computed from the DNA. The sample table records roughly 120,000 clones; around 94% of these occur just once. The ten largest account for more than 3% of the sample.

The time point tag for this specimen amounts to: resected brain tissue, or blood drawn just prior to surgery. The surgery cases that showed the highest brain T cell transcript signatures were chosen for TCR beta chain sequencing of brain tissue, and of blood when it was available. Prior to surgery, the patients had been treated with at least one anti-epileptic drug. TCR-sequenced patients were children with drug-resistant epilepsy due to tuberous sclerosis complex, focal cortical dysplasia, Rasmussen encephalitis or hemimegalencephaly. Blood samples were drawn just before the epilepsy surgery. The Monarch genomic DNA purification kit was used to extract bulk genomic DNA from unsorted brain tissue and from whole blood.

The chain links TRBV7-2 with TRBJ2-2; TRBD1 agrees with 9 junctional bases. Here the sequenced sample was peripheral blood, taken at surgery. The receptor comes from a boy under three years old with hemimegalencephaly and intractable seizures. The encoded CDR3 is CASSFWDRASTGELFF. The bases are TGTGCCAGCAGCTTTTGGGACAGGGCGAGCACCGGGGAGCTGTTTTTT.